This TCR beta chain was retrieved from a study of T cells expressing NK-cell markers. Turning to the study itself: HCMV seropositivity marked seven of the eight sequenced donors; one was seronegative.

Concerning this clonotype: What it binds is unknown.

TCRdb derives one entry per CDR3 protein from the 5' RACE reads, leaving out DNA. This sample's table has 550,000 to 600,000 distinct CDR3 sequences. The CDR3 extends over 16 amino acids. Germline V gene data show CDR1 as LGHNA and CDR2 as YSLEER. Study-wide points: For a handful of donors, the dominant NKG2C+ clonotypes made up about 1.0-7.0% of their CD8+ T cells.

Sequencing used blood T cells: a sorted CD56 or NKG2C T cell subset, CD4+ or CD8+ T cells, or bulk PBMC T cells (not recorded which). The genes are TRBV4-3 and TRBJ2-1; absent DNA, TCRdb's TRBD1 call cannot be checked. The sequence came from a man aged 18 to 35 in good health. The CDR3 region is CASSQVGTSSYNEQFF.